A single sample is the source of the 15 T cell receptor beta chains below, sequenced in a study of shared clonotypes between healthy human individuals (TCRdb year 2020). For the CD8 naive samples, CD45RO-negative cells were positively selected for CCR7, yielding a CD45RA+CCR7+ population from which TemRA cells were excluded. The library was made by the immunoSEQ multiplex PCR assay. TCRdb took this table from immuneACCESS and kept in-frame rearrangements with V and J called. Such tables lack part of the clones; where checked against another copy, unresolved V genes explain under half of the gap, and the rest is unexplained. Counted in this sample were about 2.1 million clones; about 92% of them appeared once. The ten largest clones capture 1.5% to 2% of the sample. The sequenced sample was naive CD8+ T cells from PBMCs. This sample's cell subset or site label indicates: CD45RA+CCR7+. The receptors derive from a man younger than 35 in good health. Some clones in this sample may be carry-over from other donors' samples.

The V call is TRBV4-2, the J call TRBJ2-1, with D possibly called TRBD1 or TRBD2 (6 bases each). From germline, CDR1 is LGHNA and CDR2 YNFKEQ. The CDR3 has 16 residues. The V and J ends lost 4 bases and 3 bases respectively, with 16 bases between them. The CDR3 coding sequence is TGTGCCAGCAGCCCAAGGGGGGTCGACATCTACAATGAGCAGTTCTTC. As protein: CASSPRGVDIYNEQFF.

Written as DNA, the CDR3 is TGCGCCAGCAGCCAAGAGGTCCAACGCAGGGACCCCCAAGAGACCCAGTACTTC. This codes for CASSQEVQRRDPQETQYF. The genes are TRBV4-3 and TRBJ2-5, with D possibly called TRBD1 or TRBD2 (5 bases each). CDR3 length: 18 residues. The germline CDR1 and CDR2 sequences are LGHNA and YSLEER. Trimming shortened V by 0 bases and J by 1 base, and 18 bases separated the two germline ends.

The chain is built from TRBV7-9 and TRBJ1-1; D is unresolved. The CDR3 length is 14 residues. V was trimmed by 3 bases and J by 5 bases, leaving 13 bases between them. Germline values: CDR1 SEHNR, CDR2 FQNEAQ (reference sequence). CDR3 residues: CASSFSEGRTEAFF. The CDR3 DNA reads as TGTGCCAGCAGCTTCTCTGAGGGCCGTACTGAAGCTTTCTTT.

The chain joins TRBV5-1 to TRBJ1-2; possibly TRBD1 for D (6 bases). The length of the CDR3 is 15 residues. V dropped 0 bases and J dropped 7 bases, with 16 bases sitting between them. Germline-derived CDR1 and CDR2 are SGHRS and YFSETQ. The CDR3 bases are TGCGCCAGCAGCTTGGTTTCCGGGGGCGCGGGTGGCTACACCTTC. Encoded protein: CASSLVSGGAGGYTF.

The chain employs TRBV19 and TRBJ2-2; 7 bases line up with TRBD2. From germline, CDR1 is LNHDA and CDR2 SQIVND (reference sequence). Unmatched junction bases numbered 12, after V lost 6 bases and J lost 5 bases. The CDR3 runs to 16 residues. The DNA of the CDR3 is TGTGCCAGTAGAACAACTCGCGGGAGTGATACCGGGGAGCTGTTTTTT. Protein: CASRTTRGSDTGELFF.

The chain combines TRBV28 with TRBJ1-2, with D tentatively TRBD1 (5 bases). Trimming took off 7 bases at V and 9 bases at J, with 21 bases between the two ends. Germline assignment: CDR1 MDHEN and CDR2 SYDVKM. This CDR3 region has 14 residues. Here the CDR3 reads CASTLLPDRGSYTF. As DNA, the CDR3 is TGTGCCAGCACTTTGCTGCCCGACCGGGGCAGCTACACCTTC.

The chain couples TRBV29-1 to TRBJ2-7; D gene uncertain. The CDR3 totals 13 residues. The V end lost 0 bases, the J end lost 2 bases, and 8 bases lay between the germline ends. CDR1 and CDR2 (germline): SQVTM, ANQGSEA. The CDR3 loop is CSVEEGNTYEQYF. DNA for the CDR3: TGCAGCGTTGAAGAGGGAAATACCTACGAGCAGTACTTC.

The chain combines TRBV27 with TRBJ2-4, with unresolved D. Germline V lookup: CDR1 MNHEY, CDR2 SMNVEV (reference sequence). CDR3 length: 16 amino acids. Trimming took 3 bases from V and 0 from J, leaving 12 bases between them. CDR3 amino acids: CASSFDGELAKNIQYF. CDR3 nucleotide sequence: TGTGCCAGCAGTTTTGATGGAGAACTAGCCAAAAACATTCAGTACTTC.

As DNA, the CDR3 is TGTGCCAGCAGTATTGGGACAGGGGAACAGCCCCAGCATTTT. This codes for CASSIGTGEQPQHF. This chain connects TRBV28 to TRBJ1-5; TRBD1 matches 10 bases. The V and J ends lost 5 bases and 7 bases, in that order; junction bases with no gene match: 5. Per the germline V gene, CDR1 is MDHEN and CDR2 is SYDVKM. The CDR3 totals 14 residues.

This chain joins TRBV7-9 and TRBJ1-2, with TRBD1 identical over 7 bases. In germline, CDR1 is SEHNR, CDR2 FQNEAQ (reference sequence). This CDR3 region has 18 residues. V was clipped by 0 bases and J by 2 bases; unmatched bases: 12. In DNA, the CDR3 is TGTGCCAGCAGCTTAGCCGCAAAGGGGGCGGGAGGAAACTATGGCTACACCTTC. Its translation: CASSLAAKGAGGNYGYTF.

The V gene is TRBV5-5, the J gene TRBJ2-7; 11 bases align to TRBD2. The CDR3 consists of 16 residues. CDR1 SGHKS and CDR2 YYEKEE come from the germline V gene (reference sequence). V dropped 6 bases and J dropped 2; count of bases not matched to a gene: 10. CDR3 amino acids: CASTTSGRLFPYEQYF. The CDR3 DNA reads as TGTGCCAGCACAACTAGCGGGAGACTTTTCCCCTACGAGCAGTACTTC.

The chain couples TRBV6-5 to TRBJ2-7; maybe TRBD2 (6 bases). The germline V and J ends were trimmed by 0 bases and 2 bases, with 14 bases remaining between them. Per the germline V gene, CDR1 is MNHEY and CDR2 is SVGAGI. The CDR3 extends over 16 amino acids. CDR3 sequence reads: CASSYSIFSGPYEQYF. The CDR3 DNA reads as TGTGCCAGCAGTTACTCGATTTTTAGCGGACCCTACGAGCAGTACTTC.

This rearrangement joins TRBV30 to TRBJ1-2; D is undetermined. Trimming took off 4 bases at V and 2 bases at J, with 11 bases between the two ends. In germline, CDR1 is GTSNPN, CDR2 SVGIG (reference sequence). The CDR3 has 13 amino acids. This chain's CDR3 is CAWTPIWNYGYTF. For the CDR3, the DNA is TGTGCCTGGACCCCTATATGGAACTATGGCTACACCTTC.

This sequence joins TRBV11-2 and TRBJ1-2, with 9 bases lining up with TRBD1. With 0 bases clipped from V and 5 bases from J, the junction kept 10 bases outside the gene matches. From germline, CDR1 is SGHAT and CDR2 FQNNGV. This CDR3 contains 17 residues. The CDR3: CASSLDAPDRGRYGYTF. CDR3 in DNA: TGTGCCAGCAGCTTAGATGCGCCCGACAGGGGGAGATATGGCTACACCTTC.

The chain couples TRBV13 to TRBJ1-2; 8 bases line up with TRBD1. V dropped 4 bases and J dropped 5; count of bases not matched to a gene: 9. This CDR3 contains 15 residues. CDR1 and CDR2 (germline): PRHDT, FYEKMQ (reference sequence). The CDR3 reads CASSYPDREVYGYTF. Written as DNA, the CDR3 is TGTGCCAGCAGCTACCCGGACAGGGAGGTTTATGGCTACACCTTC.